The 24 T cell receptor beta chains reported below all come from one sample, sequenced in a study of cytomegalovirus exposure and HLA in healthy donors. Use of 60 Vbeta and 13 Jbeta primers characterized the PCR. Libraries were prepared by immunoSEQ multiplex PCR; TCRdb keeps only in-frame clonotypes and omits some of them. The sample has tens of thousands of clones; approximately 82% are singletons. The sequenced material came from PBMCs. The receptors here all came from a woman younger than 35 in good health and CMV-seronegative.

This chain links TRBV28 with TRBJ2-2, with 8 bases fitting TRBD1. Germline-derived CDR1 and CDR2 are MDHEN and SYDVKM. The V gene end was trimmed by 6 bases and the J gene end by 2 bases; junction bases not matched to a gene: 5. The CDR3 runs 15 residues. CDR3 bases: TGTGCCAGCAGGACCGGACAGGGTAACACCGGGGAGCTGTTTTTT. Its protein is CASRTGQGNTGELFF. The full variable domain, rest sourced from reference TRBV28 and TRBJ2-2, is DVKVTQSSRYLVKRTGEKVFLECVQDMDHENMFWYRQDPGLGLRLIYFSYDVKMKEKGDIPEGYSVSREKKERFSLILESASTNQTSMYLCASRTGQGNTGELFFGEGSRLTVL.

This chain connects TRBV7-2 to TRBJ1-2; a possible D gene is TRBD1 (5 bases). Trimming left V 2 bases short and J 7 bases short, with 8 bases between. This CDR3 comprises 12 residues. Looked up from germline, CDR1 is SGHTA and CDR2 is FQGNSA. The CDR3 nucleotides read TGTGCCAGCAGCTTACGTCAGGGTGGCTACACCTTC. Its protein is CASSLRQGGYTF.

The J gene is TRBJ2-5, the V gene TRBV7-3; TRBD1 matches 8 bases. Gene TRBJ2-7 matches the end of the DNA better, so the J call may be wrong. In germline, CDR1 is SGHTA, CDR2 FQGTGA. This CDR3 spans 15 amino acids. In DNA form, the CDR3 reads TGTGCCAGCAGCAGAGGGACAGGAGAAACTTACGAGCAGTACTTC. It codes for CASSRGTGETYEQYF.

The chain combines TRBV28 with TRBJ2-4; TRBD1 agrees at 12 bases. Looked up from germline, CDR1 is MDHEN and CDR2 is SYDVKM. The CDR3 runs 17 residues. J lost 12 bases, V lost 4 bases, and 16 bases had no gene match. CDR3 protein: CASSSPGTGGLGDSQYF. The CDR3 DNA is TGTGCCAGCAGTTCACCCGGGACAGGGGGCTTGGGTGACAGTCAGTACTTC.

CDR3 amino acids: CASSPLSLAGGNEQFF. The CDR3 DNA sequence: TGTGCCAGCAGCCCCCTATCCTTAGCGGGAGGGAATGAGCAGTTCTTC. The V call is TRBV5-6, the J call TRBJ2-1; 11 nucleotides align to TRBD2. From germline, CDR1 is SGHDT and CDR2 YYEEEE. The V gene end was trimmed by 4 bases and the J gene end by 7 bases; junction bases not matched to a gene: 10. This CDR3 contains 16 residues.

The chain employs TRBV5-1 and TRBJ2-5, with D possibly TRBD1 on 5 matching bases. Per the germline V gene, CDR1 is SGHRS and CDR2 is YFSETQ. The V end was cut by 0 bases, the J end by 1 base, with 7 bases between. CDR3 size: 14 residues. CDR3 amino acids: CASSLAGPQETQYF. In DNA, the CDR3 is TGCGCCAGCAGCTTGGCAGGGCCCCAAGAGACCCAGTACTTC.

CDR3 in DNA: TGTGCCAGCAGAAGAACAGGGGGGTTAAGCTCCTACGAGCAGTACTTC. As protein: CASRRTGGLSSYEQYF. V and J are TRBV27 and TRBJ2-7; 8 nucleotides agree with TRBD1. The V and J ends lost 6 bases and 0 bases, in that order; junction bases with no gene match: 10. The germline V gene encodes CDR1 MNHEY and CDR2 SMNVEV (reference sequence). This CDR3 is 16 amino acids long.

J is TRBJ2-7 and V is TRBV7-9; 7 nucleotides line up with TRBD1. In germline, CDR1 is SEHNR, CDR2 FQNEAQ (reference sequence). V shed 5 bases and J 1 base; nucleotides not matched to a gene: 5. The CDR3 extends over 14 amino acids. CDR3 nucleotide sequence: TGTGCCAGCAGCCCGCGGACAGGTTCCTACGAGCAGTACTTC. Translated, it gives CASSPRTGSYEQYF.

The V and J genes are TRBV6-1 and TRBJ1-2; tentatively, D is TRBD1 (5 bases). Per the germline V gene, CDR1 is MNHNS and CDR2 is SASEGT. Trimming cost V 6 bases and J 0 bases, with 14 bases left between them. This CDR3 has 15 residues. The CDR3 spells CASRGGDFSNYGYTF. CDR3 bases: TGTGCCAGCAGGGGGGGGGACTTCTCTAACTATGGCTACACCTTC.

The V and J genes are TRBV28 and TRBJ2-7, with a weak D call TRBD1 (6 bases). From germline, CDR1 is MDHEN and CDR2 SYDVKM. The CDR3 has 15 amino acids. Trimming took off 5 bases at V and 5 bases at J, with 19 bases between the two ends. DNA for the CDR3: TGTGCCAGCAGTCGCCGTACACAGGGACCCAACGAGCAGTACTTC. Its protein product is CASSRRTQGPNEQYF.

The chain recombines TRBV13 with TRBJ1-5; D remains unclear. This CDR3 is 15 amino acids long. Germline CDR1 and CDR2: PRHDT and FYEKMQ (reference sequence). V was trimmed by 0 bases and J by 6 bases, leaving 12 bases between them. The DNA for the CDR3 is TGTGCCAGCAGCTTAGGGTCAGGAAAGGCTCAGCCCCAGCATTTT. It specifies CASSLGSGKAQPQHF.

This clone showed up just a few times. This chain connects TRBV11-3 to TRBJ2-3, with 7 bases identical to TRBD1. The trim removed 5 bases at V and 3 bases at J, leaving 11 bases unmatched. This CDR3 contains 16 residues. Germline V gives CDR1 SGHNT, CDR2 YENEEA. The CDR3 bases are TGTGCCAGCAGCCCCCGGGACAGTGGACCAACAGATACGCAGTATTTT. Protein sequence: CASSPRDSGPTDTQYF.

The chain has TRBV30 and TRBJ2-1; TRBD2 might be the D (6 bases). CDR3 length equals 14 residues. The germline V gene has CDR1 GTSNPN and CDR2 SVGIG (reference sequence). V shed 2 bases and J shed 9 bases, with 17 bases lying between them. CDR3 protein: CAWSWQGQGGEQFF. The CDR3, as DNA: TGTGCCTGGAGTTGGCAGGGTCAGGGAGGTGAGCAGTTCTTC.

J is TRBJ2-5 and V is TRBV29-1; the D gene is possibly TRBD1 (5 bases). Germline V gene lookup returns CDR1 SQVTM and CDR2 ANQGSEA. Trimming pared 5 bases from V and 4 bases from J, leaving 14 bases between. The CDR3 totals 13 residues. CDR3 residues: CSVRLQVLETQYF. The CDR3 DNA sequence: TGCAGCGTTCGATTACAGGTTTTAGAGACCCAGTACTTC.

V and J are TRBV20-1 and TRBJ2-7; weak D call: TRBD2 (6 bases). Trimming cost V 6 bases and J 4 bases, with 10 bases left between them. The CDR3 covers 11 residues. Germline V gives CDR1 DFQATT, CDR2 SNEGSKA (reference sequence). CDR3 nucleotide sequence: TGCAGTGCGGGGGACTTGTACGAGCAGTACTTC. As protein: CSAGDLYEQYF.

The chain combines TRBV7-8 with TRBJ2-5; a weak D match, TRBD2 (5 bases). Trimming removed 5 bases from V and 3 bases from J, with 13 bases in between. Germline loops: CDR1 SGHVS, CDR2 FQNEAQ. The CDR3 extends over 14 amino acids. The CDR3 region has the DNA TGTGCCAGCAGCGACGGACTCTATAAAGAGACCCAGTACTTC. This sequence encodes CASSDGLYKETQYF. Based on the CDR3 plus reference TRBV7-8 and TRBJ2-5, the full variable domain is GAGVSQSPRYKVAKRGQDVALRCDPISGHVSLFWYQQALGQGPEFLTYFQNEAQLDKSGLPSDRFFAERPEGSVSTLKIQRTQQEDSAVYLCASSDGLYKETQYFGPGTRLLVL.

V is TRBV2 and J is TRBJ2-1, with no clear D. This CDR3 contains 11 residues. Trimming shortened V by 5 bases and J by 7 bases, and 6 bases separated the two germline ends. The germline gives CDR1 SNHLY, CDR2 FYNNEI. The CDR3 loop is CASSLENEQFF. The DNA of the CDR3 is TGTGCCAGCAGTCTCGAGAATGAGCAGTTCTTC.

The chain joins TRBV18 to TRBJ2-7, with TRBD1 as a possible D gene (5 bases). The CDR3 is 17 amino acids. The germline CDR1 and CDR2 sequences are KGHSH and LQKENI. Trimming stripped 4 bases from V and 0 bases from J, with 19 bases between. The CDR3 loop reads CASSRPLPGLLSYEQYF. Written as DNA, the CDR3 is TGTGCCAGCTCACGGCCTCTCCCAGGGTTACTCTCCTACGAGCAGTACTTC.

The chain combines TRBV10-3 with TRBJ2-7, with D tentatively TRBD2 (6 bases). V shed 1 base and J shed 4 bases, with 26 bases lying between them. The CDR3 extends over 19 amino acids. Germline V gives CDR1 ENHRY, CDR2 SYGVKD. The CDR3 region is CAISEFRRAFPPGVYEQYF. The CDR3 region has the DNA TGTGCCATCAGTGAGTTTCGAAGAGCCTTTCCGCCGGGGGTTTACGAGCAGTACTTC.

This chain connects TRBV5-1 to TRBJ1-2; D gene ambiguous. Germline V gives CDR1 SGHRS, CDR2 YFSETQ. Trimming took off 3 bases at V and 3 bases at J, with 12 bases between the two ends. The CDR3 totals 14 residues. In nucleotides, the CDR3 is TGCGCCAGCAGCTCAAACCCGGGAGACTATGGCTACACCTTC. As protein: CASSSNPGDYGYTF.

Comments on this clone: Sequence at one end of the junction differs from germline and may be a read error. The rearrangement links TRBV2 to TRBJ2-4; TRBD2 might be the D (6 bases). The V gene's germline CDR1 is SNHLY and CDR2 FYNNEI. The CDR3 totals 17 residues. The chain's CDR3 is CASTEVWGGEAKNSQYF. In DNA, the CDR3 is TGTGCCAGCACCGAGGTGTGGGGAGGAGAGGCCAAAAACAGTCAGTACTTC.

The rearrangement uses TRBV9 and TRBJ1-4; 7 nucleotides align to TRBD1. Germline CDR1 SGDLS, CDR2 YYNGEE. Unmatched junction bases numbered 7, after V lost 3 bases and J lost 2 bases. The CDR3 totals 16 residues. The DNA for the CDR3 is TGTGCCAGCAGCGAAACCGGGACAGAGACTAATGAAAAACTGTTTTTT. It specifies CASSETGTETNEKLFF.

The CDR3 loop reads CASSQGAEDTQYF. For the CDR3, the DNA is TGTGCCAGCAGTCAGGGGGCGGAAGATACGCAGTATTTT. The chain is built from TRBV6-4 and TRBJ2-3, with 8 bases matching TRBD1. Germline loops: CDR1 MRHNA, CDR2 SNTAGT. The CDR3 extends over 13 amino acids. Trimming at V came to 5 bases and at J to 5 bases, leaving 3 bases not matched to a gene.

Worth noting for this clone: The junction departs from germline at one end; a sequencing error may be responsible. The genes are TRBV18 and TRBJ2-6; the D gene is possibly TRBD1 (5 bases). Per germline, CDR1 KGHSH and CDR2 LQKENI. This CDR3 is 15 amino acids long. The CDR3 bases are TGTGCCAGCTCACCAGAGTGGGCTGGGGCCAACGGCCTGACTTTC. This sequence encodes CASSPEWAGANGLTF. Full variable domain (remainder filled in from reference TRBV18 and TRBJ2-6): NAGVMQNPRHLVRRRGQEARLRCSPMKGHSHVYWYRQLPEEGLKFMVYLQKENIIDESGMPKERFSAEFPKEGPSILRIQQVVRGDSAAYFCASSPEWAGANGLTFGAGSRLTVL.